This T cell receptor beta chain stems from a study of T cell repertoires in cytomegalovirus infection. Looking at the study overall: Through public TCR beta signatures, both CMV infection and matching HLA type were indicated.

Each CDR3 protein is one row after TCRdb ran MiXCR on the reads. This sample yields fewer than 350,000 distinct CDR3 sequences, of which 17% are seen a single time; 9.5% to 15% belongs to the top ten. Broader study findings: HLA-C-restricted CMV clonotypes gave the most frequent clonotype in two of eight donors. Accumulated public TCR beta family frequency recognized individuals carrying CMV together with the relevant HLA.

This clonotype showed up many times. Its antigen remains unidentified. With V trimmed by 6 bases and J by 5 bases, 13 bases remained unmatched. Germline CDR1 and CDR2: MDHEN and SYDVKM. The CDR3 is 16 amino acids. Input material: PBMCs. The chain uses TRBV28 and TRBJ1-5, with 7 bases identical to TRBD1. This TCR was recovered from a human donor in good health (CMV status not recorded). Some clones in this sample may be carry-over from other donors' samples. The DNA for the CDR3 is TGTGCCAGCAGGGGAGGACAGGCGCCCCCCTATCAGCCCCAGCATTTT. Amino acids: CASRGGQAPPYQPQHF.